The 26 T cell receptor beta chains listed next were all sequenced from one sample in a study of blood T cell repertoires in COVID-19. Sequencing was performed with immunoSEQ multiplex PCR; in TCRdb, only in-frame clones are kept and a portion is missing. The sample holds roughly 45,000 clones; just over 85% are singletons and the top ten take 8.4%. Sample: peripheral blood. The source is a man aged 60 to 75 with active COVID-19.

This clone was found a few times. The chain employs TRBV9 and TRBJ2-6, with TRBD1 identical over 7 bases. The CDR3 runs 18 residues. V dropped 0 bases and J dropped 3; count of bases not matched to a gene: 9. Germline CDR1 reads SGDLS; CDR2 reads YYNGEE. The CDR3 loop is CASSVDDRDLFGANVLTF. For the CDR3, the DNA is TGTGCCAGCAGCGTAGATGACAGGGATCTCTTTGGGGCCAACGTCCTGACTTTC.

The chain is built from TRBV9 and TRBJ2-2; perhaps TRBD1 as D (5 bases). V was clipped by 4 bases and J by 7 bases, with 14 bases between them. There are 14 residues in the CDR3. Germline V lookup: CDR1 SGDLS, CDR2 YYNGEE. The CDR3 here is CASSPTTRGGELFF. CDR3 nucleotides: TGTGCCAGCAGCCCAACCACAAGGGGCGGGGAGCTGTTTTTT. The complete variable domain, with remaining parts taken from reference TRBV9 and TRBJ2-2, reads DSGVTQTPKHLITATGQRVTLRCSPRSGDLSVYWYQQSLDQGLQFLIQYYNGEERAKGNILERFSAQQFPDLHSELNLSSLELGDSALYFCASSPTTRGGELFFGEGSRLTVL.

The chain carries TRBV30 and TRBJ1-6, with 7 nucleotides matching TRBD1. The junction had 5 bases not matched to a gene; V was cut back by 4 bases and J by 5 bases. Germline CDR1 is GTSNPN and CDR2 is SVGIG (reference sequence). The CDR3 has 14 amino acids. The CDR3 is CAWTPGQHNSPLHF. The DNA for the CDR3 is TGTGCCTGGACCCCGGGACAGCATAATTCACCCCTCCACTTT. The full variable domain, rest sourced from reference TRBV30 and TRBJ1-6, is SQTIHQWPATLVQPVGSPLSLECTVEGTSNPNLYWYRQAAGRGLQLLFYSVGIGQISSEVPQNLSASRPQDRQFILSSKKLLLSDSGFYLCAWTPGQHNSPLHFGNGTRLTVT.

The chain carries TRBV24-1 and TRBJ1-2; D might be TRBD1 (5 bases). Trimming cost V 3 bases and J 6 bases, with 16 bases left between them. The CDR3 is made up of 15 amino acids. CDR1 and CDR2 from the germline V gene are KGHDR and SFDVKD. CDR3 DNA: TGTGCCACCAGTGATCCCCGGGCAGGGATGGATGGCTACACCTTC. This sequence encodes CATSDPRAGMDGYTF.

This clone was detected only a few times. The rearrangement uses TRBV3-1 (or the pseudogene TRBV3-2) and TRBJ2-5, with TRBD1 matching 11 bases. CDR1 and CDR2 (germline): LGHDT, YNNKEL (reference sequence). Unmatched junction bases numbered 6, after V lost 4 bases and J lost 5 bases. The CDR3 is 15 residues long. CDR3 amino acids: CASSPDRGQGETQYF. The CDR3 DNA sequence: TGTGCCAGCAGCCCGGACAGGGGGCAGGGGGAGACCCAGTACTTC.

This chain links TRBV10-3 with TRBJ2-3; the D gene is possibly TRBD2 (6 bases). The CDR3 spans 12 residues. The germline V gene has CDR1 ENHRY and CDR2 SYGVKD. Trimming removed 8 bases from V and 2 bases from J, with 8 bases in between. CDR3 protein: CAIGGITDTQYF. The CDR3 DNA reads as TGTGCCATCGGCGGGATCACAGATACGCAGTATTTT.

This chain links TRBV6-5 with TRBJ2-7; perhaps TRBD1 as D (6 bases). The germline gives CDR1 MNHEY, CDR2 SVGAGI. Between the trimmed V and J ends, which lost 5 bases and 2 bases, there was a span of 13 bases. CDR3 size: 14 residues. The CDR3 nucleotides read TGTGCCAGCAGTAAAACAGGGAAAACCTACGAGCAGTACTTC. It encodes CASSKTGKTYEQYF.

The chain combines TRBV5-6 with TRBJ1-2; D is unresolved. Germline CDR1 is SGHDT and CDR2 is YYEEEE. The CDR3 contains 13 residues. The germline V and J ends were trimmed by 3 bases and 4 bases, with 10 bases remaining between them. CDR3 protein: CASSSPNSYGYTF. The CDR3 region has the DNA TGTGCCAGCAGCTCCCCGAACAGCTATGGCTACACCTTC. Full variable domain (remainder filled in from reference TRBV5-6 and TRBJ1-2): DAGVTQSPTHLIKTRGQQVTLRCSPKSGHDTVSWYQQALGQGPQFIFQYYEEEERQRGNFPDRFSGHQFPNYSSELNVNALLLGDSALYLCASSSPNSYGYTFGSGTRLTVV.

The rearrangement joins TRBV4-3 to TRBJ2-2; D may be TRBD2 (6 bases). CDR3 length: 17 amino acids. Between the trimmed V and J ends, which lost 0 bases and 4 bases, there was a span of 15 bases. Per germline, CDR1 LGHNA and CDR2 YSLEER. The CDR3 DNA follows: TGCGCCAGCAGCCAAGACGGAAGGGACTGGAGCACCGGGGAGCTGTTTTTT. Translating gives CASSQDGRDWSTGELFF.

This chain uses TRBV5-4 with TRBJ1-1; tentative D call: TRBD1 (5 bases). The V end lost 4 bases, the J end lost 5 bases, and 12 bases lay between the germline ends. There are 13 residues in the CDR3. Germline V gives CDR1 SGHNT, CDR2 YYREEE (reference sequence). DNA of the CDR3: TGTGCCAGCAGCCCCGGGGGTTATACTGAAGCTTTCTTT. This encodes CASSPGGYTEAFF.

This rearrangement joins TRBV9 to TRBJ2-3; tentative D call: TRBD2 (6 bases). Germline V lookup: CDR1 SGDLS, CDR2 YYNGEE. The CDR3 length is 14 residues. The ends were cut back, 4 bases at V and 2 bases at J, with 11 bases in the middle. CDR3 in DNA: TGTGCCAGCAGCACGACTAGGTACACAGATACGCAGTATTTT. Protein product: CASSTTRYTDTQYF.

This clone showed up just a few times. V and J are TRBV7-9 and TRBJ2-7; TRBD1 agrees at 8 bases. This CDR3 region has 16 residues. V dropped 0 bases and J dropped 2; count of bases not matched to a gene: 6. Germline loops: CDR1 SEHNR, CDR2 FQNEAQ (reference sequence). CDR3 protein: CASSLAQGQETYEQYF. CDR3 sequence (DNA): TGTGCCAGCAGCTTAGCGCAGGGACAGGAGACCTACGAGCAGTACTTC.

This chain joins TRBV6-4 and TRBJ2-6, with D possibly TRBD2 on 5 matching bases. Trimming removed 5 bases at V and 0 bases at J, with 11 bases between. Germline values: CDR1 MRHNA, CDR2 SNTAGT. The CDR3 is 16 amino acids. As DNA, the CDR3 is TGTGCCAGCAGTCCCGAGGGTTTCTCTGGGGCCAACGTCCTGACTTTC. Protein product: CASSPEGFSGANVLTF.

The V call is TRBV7-2, the J call TRBJ1-2, with a tentative D call TRBD1 (6 bases). CDR1 and CDR2 from the germline V gene are SGHTA and FQGNSA. This CDR3 has 16 residues. V was trimmed by 5 bases and J by 8 bases, leaving 24 bases between them. The CDR3 DNA sequence: TGTGCCAGCAGCCCCAATGGGGAAGGGGGATTTGAGGGCTACACCTTC. Its translation is CASSPNGEGGFEGYTF.

Here the CDR3 DNA reads TGTGCCAGCAGCTTAGGTCTCACCGGGAACTCCTACGAGCAGTACTTC. Residues: CASSLGLTGNSYEQYF. V and J are TRBV11-2 and TRBJ2-7; D perhaps matches TRBD2 (5 bases). The CDR3 is 16 amino acids. The germline CDR1 and CDR2 sequences are SGHAT and FQNNGV. V was shortened by 1 base and J by 0 bases, with 13 bases between the two germline ends. Based on the CDR3 plus reference TRBV11-2 and TRBJ2-7, the full variable domain is EAGVAQSPRYKIIEKRQSVAFWCNPISGHATLYWYQQILGQGPKLLIQFQNNGVVDDSQLPKDRFSAERLKGVDSTLKIQPAKLEDSAVYLCASSLGLTGNSYEQYFGPGTRLTVT.

CDR3 loop: CAISEPTGRGNGYTF. CDR3 nucleotides: TGTGCCATCAGTGAGCCTACAGGGAGGGGCAATGGCTACACCTTC. The chain recombines TRBV10-3 with TRBJ1-2, with D possibly TRBD1 on 6 matching bases. Germline V gives CDR1 ENHRY, CDR2 SYGVKD. The CDR3 length is 15 residues. V lost 2 bases and J lost 6, with 16 bases in between.

V gene TRBV15 combines with J gene TRBJ2-5; TRBD2 matches at 7 bases. V was pared by 6 bases and J by 5 bases, with 12 bases of the junction left unmatched. This CDR3 has 15 amino acids. Per germline, CDR1 LNHNV and CDR2 YYDKDF (reference sequence). The CDR3 loop is CATSRLAGLGETQYF. The CDR3 DNA follows: TGTGCCACCAGTCGACTAGCAGGCCTCGGGGAGACCCAGTACTTC.

The chain links TRBV6-5 to TRBJ2-1; TRBD1 agrees at 9 bases. This CDR3 has 16 amino acids. Germline V gives CDR1 MNHEY, CDR2 SVGAGI. The junction had 6 bases not matched to a gene; V was cut back by 0 bases and J by 6 bases. CDR3 residues: CASSYSGGQGRNEQFF. For the CDR3, the DNA is TGTGCCAGCAGTTACTCGGGGGGACAGGGACGCAATGAGCAGTTCTTC.

V and J are TRBV6-5 and TRBJ1-2; D is unclear. V lost 7 bases and J 1 base, leaving 10 bases between the germline ends. This CDR3 region has 13 residues. Germline loops: CDR1 MNHEY, CDR2 SVGAGI. CDR3 DNA: TGTGCCAGCACTCTAGGCCTTAACTATGGCTACACCTTC. Translated: CASTLGLNYGYTF.

The rearrangement uses TRBV6-5 and TRBJ2-3, with D maybe TRBD1 (5 bases). Germline loops: CDR1 MNHEY, CDR2 SVGAGI. Between the trimmed V and J ends, which lost 10 bases and 0 bases, there was a span of 8 bases. This CDR3 comprises 12 residues. CDR3 nucleotides: TGTGCCATAGGACAAAGCACAGATACGCAGTATTTT. Translating gives CAIGQSTDTQYF.

The chain joins TRBV18 to TRBJ2-7; 10 bases map to TRBD1. J gave up 5 bases and V 2 bases, and 6 bases lay outside the gene matches. This CDR3 region has 15 residues. Germline CDR1 KGHSH, CDR2 LQKENI. CDR3 protein: CASSPVGQGWDEQYF. The CDR3 DNA reads TGTGCCAGCTCACCAGTGGGACAGGGGTGGGACGAGCAGTACTTC. The variable domain in full, completed from reference TRBV18 and TRBJ2-7, reads NAGVMQNPRHLVRRRGQEARLRCSPMKGHSHVYWYRQLPEEGLKFMVYLQKENIIDESGMPKERFSAEFPKEGPSILRIQQVVRGDSAAYFCASSPVGQGWDEQYFGPGTRLTVT.

CDR3 sequence reads: CASSSTKDERGGIHEQYF. The CDR3 DNA reads TGTGCCAGCAGCTCTACCAAGGACGAGAGGGGAGGGATCCACGAGCAGTACTTC. The V gene is TRBV21-1, the J gene TRBJ2-7; the table's D call TRBD2 went unverified against the DNA. TRBV21-1 is a listed pseudogene. This CDR3 comprises 18 residues.

The chain links TRBV5-1 to TRBJ1-2; unclear D gene. There are 15 residues in the CDR3. V was pared by 6 bases and J by 2 bases, with 17 bases between. Germline V gene data show CDR1 as SGHRS and CDR2 as YFSETQ. The CDR3 is CASMPYSNSNYGYTF. The CDR3 nucleotides read TGCGCCAGCATGCCGTACAGCAATTCAAACTATGGCTACACCTTC.

V and J are TRBV12-3 or TRBV12-4 and TRBJ2-5; D is unclear. This CDR3 has 11 residues. The germline V and J ends were trimmed by 5 bases and 3 bases, with 4 bases remaining between them. The CDR3 DNA reads TGTGCCAGCAGTCTTGAAGAGACCCAGTACTTC. Residues: CASSLEETQYF.

Here the CDR3 reads CASSKTGTPNAGTDTQYF. In DNA, the CDR3 is TGTGCCAGCAGCAAGACAGGGACCCCTAATGCCGGCACAGATACGCAGTATTTT. The V and J genes are TRBV6-4 and TRBJ2-3; 7 bases match TRBD1. J gave up 1 base and V 6 bases, and 16 bases lay outside the gene matches. The V gene's germline CDR1 is MRHNA and CDR2 SNTAGT. This CDR3 is built from 18 residues.

The chain combines TRBV10-3 with TRBJ2-7; 9 bases map to TRBD2. The CDR3 loop spans 15 amino acids. V trimming: 3 bases; J trimming: 0 bases; junction bases outside the gene matches: 3. Germline V lookup: CDR1 ENHRY, CDR2 SYGVKD. The CDR3 nucleotides read TGTGCCATCAGTGATAGCGGGAGTGCCTCCTACGAGCAGTACTTC. Its protein is CAISDSGSASYEQYF.